The 8 T cell receptor beta chains given below trace back to one sample, sequenced in a study of monozygotic twins with cystic fibrosis. Assay used: immunoSEQ multiplex PCR; TCRdb lists only in-frame clones, some missing. The sample yields 34,000 or so clones, 90% to 95% seen once. The sequenced sample was blood. Receptors were obtained from a boy aged 2 to 10 with cystic fibrosis.

V usage is TRBV6-6 and J usage is TRBJ1-1; 8 positions agree with TRBD1. Per the germline V gene, CDR1 is MNHNY and CDR2 is SVGAGI (reference sequence). This CDR3 spans 14 amino acids. The V segment lost 6 bases and the J segment 5 bases; nucleotides outside the gene matches: 8. The CDR3 bases are TGTGCCAGCAGCCTTGGACAGGGAAGGACTGAAGCTTTCTTT. It encodes CASSLGQGRTEAFF.

This chain's CDR3 is CASSMSGAYGYTF. The DNA of the CDR3 is TGTGCCAGCAGTATGTCCGGGGCCTATGGCTACACCTTC. The chain joins TRBV27 to TRBJ1-2; weak D call: TRBD1 (5 bases). Germline values: CDR1 MNHEY, CDR2 SMNVEV (reference sequence). The CDR3 extends over 13 amino acids. Trimming removed 5 bases at V and 4 bases at J, with 11 bases between.

The chain couples TRBV19 to TRBJ1-1; TRBD1 matches at 10 bases. Germline V gene data show CDR1 as LNHDA and CDR2 as SQIVND (reference sequence). Unmatched junction bases numbered 6, after V lost 6 bases and J lost 5 bases. There are 14 residues in the CDR3. CDR3 loop: CASRRQGAGTEAFF. For the CDR3, the DNA is TGTGCCAGTAGGAGACAGGGGGCAGGGACTGAAGCTTTCTTT. Using reference TRBV19 and TRBJ1-1 for the parts outside the CDR3, the full variable domain is DGGITQSPKYLFRKEGQNVTLSCEQNLNHDAMYWYRQDPGQGLRLIYYSQIVNDFQKGDIAEGYSVSREKKESFPLTVTSAQKNPTAFYLCASRRQGAGTEAFFGQGTRLTVV.

This clone showed up just once. The rearrangement links TRBV6-5 to TRBJ2-3; no definite D call. In germline, CDR1 is MNHEY, CDR2 SVGAGI. V lost 6 bases and J lost 6, with 10 bases in between. The CDR3 spans 12 residues. CDR3 protein: CASSLGSDTQYF. In DNA, the CDR3 is TGTGCCAGCAGCTTAGGCTCCGATACGCAGTATTTT.

V and J are TRBV2 and TRBJ2-5; TRBD2 might be the D (5 bases). The V end was cut by 0 bases, the J end by 4 bases, with 15 bases between. The germline V gene has CDR1 SNHLY and CDR2 FYNNEI. The CDR3 is 16 amino acids. CDR3 nucleotide sequence: TGTGCCAGCAGTGAAGCGCCCGAAACTAGTGGAGAGACCCAGTACTTC. This sequence encodes CASSEAPETSGETQYF.

CDR3 loop: CASSPNGGGNEQFF. CDR3 bases: TGTGCCAGCAGCCCGAACGGGGGAGGCAATGAGCAGTTCTTC. The rearrangement joins TRBV11-2 to TRBJ2-1; maybe TRBD2 (6 bases). V was cut by 5 bases and J by 6 bases, with 14 bases left in between. Germline V lookup: CDR1 SGHAT, CDR2 FQNNGV. The CDR3 has 14 residues. The whole variable domain, filled in from reference TRBV11-2 and TRBJ2-1, reads EAGVAQSPRYKIIEKRQSVAFWCNPISGHATLYWYQQILGQGPKLLIQFQNNGVVDDSQLPKDRFSAERLKGVDSTLKIQPAKLEDSAVYLCASSPNGGGNEQFFGPGTRLTVL.

Here the CDR3 reads CASSGRTRTDTQYF. The CDR3 DNA reads as TGTGCCAGCAGCGGAAGGACTCGCACAGATACGCAGTATTTT. V and J are TRBV9 and TRBJ2-3, with D tentatively TRBD2 (5 bases). The germline CDR1 and CDR2 sequences are SGDLS and YYNGEE. CDR3 size: 14 residues. V was trimmed by 3 bases and J by 1 base, leaving 9 bases between them.

The gene calls are TRBV2 and TRBJ1-2, with a tentative D call TRBD1 (5 bases). CDR1 is SNHLY, CDR2 FYNNEI, per germline. This CDR3 is built from 10 residues. Trimming took off 11 bases at V and 8 bases at J, with 12 bases between the two ends. CDR3 in amino acids: CASVGQGYTF. The DNA for the CDR3 is TGTGCCTCTGTGGGGCAGGGCTACACCTTC.